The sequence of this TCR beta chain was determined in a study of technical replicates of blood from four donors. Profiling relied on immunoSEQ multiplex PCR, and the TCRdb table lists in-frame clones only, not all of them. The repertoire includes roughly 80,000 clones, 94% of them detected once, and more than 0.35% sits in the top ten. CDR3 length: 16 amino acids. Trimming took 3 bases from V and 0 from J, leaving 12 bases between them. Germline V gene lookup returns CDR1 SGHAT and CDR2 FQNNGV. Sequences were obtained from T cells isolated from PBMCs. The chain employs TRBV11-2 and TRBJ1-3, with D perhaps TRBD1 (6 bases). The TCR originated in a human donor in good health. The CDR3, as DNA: TGTGCCAGCAGCTTCTACAGGGAGAGCTCTGGAAACACCATATATTTT. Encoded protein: CASSFYRESSGNTIYF.